A selection of T cell receptor beta chains follows, all from one sample in a study of cytomegalovirus exposure and HLA in healthy donors. The repertoire was sequenced with immunoSEQ multiplex PCR; TCRdb's copy has only in-frame clones and lacks some. The data show 150,000 to 180,000 clones, 70% to 80% seen once. The sample was PBMCs. These receptors came from a man younger than 45 in good health and CMV-seropositive. Each CDR3 is given with its conserved first and last residue. The D gene is left open where the match is weak. A row's size may be missing; if present it is once, few, many or a size class.

v_gene	abundance	j_gene	d_gene	CDR3nt	CDR3aa
TRBV2	.	TRBJ1-2	TRBD1	TGTGCCAGCAGTGAAGGAGGGGGCGTCTATGGCTACACCTTC	CASSEGGGVYGYTF
TRBV21-1	.	TRBJ2-2	.	TGTGCCAGCAGCAAAGCGGGTCTAGCGGGTTACACCGGGGAGCTGTTTTTT	CASSKAGLAGYTGELFF
TRBV2	.	TRBJ1-4	.	TGTGCCAGCAGCGGGACAACAACTAATGAAAAACTGTTTTTT	CASSGTTTNEKLFF
TRBV2	.	TRBJ2-5	.	TGTGCCAGCAGCTCCCTCCGGGACATGGGGACCCAGTACTTC	CASSSLRDMGTQYF
TRBV5-1	.	TRBJ2-7	.	TGCGCCAGCAGCTTGGAGGTCAGGGCCTACGAGCAGTACTTC	CASSLEVRAYEQYF
TRBV4-2	once	TRBJ2-1	TRBD2	TGTGCCAGCAGCCAAGAGGGGACTACCACCGACAATGAGCAGTTCTTC	CASSQEGTTTDNEQFF
TRBV11-3	.	TRBJ2-2	.	TGTGCCAGCAGCTTAAGGGGCCAAACTAACACCGGGGAGCTGTTTTTT	CASSLRGQTNTGELFF
TRBV29-1	.	TRBJ2-3	TRBD2	TGCAGCGTTGGGAACCGACTAGCGGGAACCACAGATACGCAGTATTTT	CSVGNRLAGTTDTQYF
TRBV2	.	TRBJ1-1	.	TGTGCCAGCAGTGGATCCGAAGGAGGTTACAAAGGGCGGACTGAAGCTTTCTTT	CASSGSEGGYKGRTEAFF
TRBV4-1	.	TRBJ2-1	.	TGCGCCAGCAGCCAAACGGGACACATATACAATGAGCAGTTCTTC	CASSQTGHIYNEQFF
TRBV10-2	.	TRBJ1-2	TRBD1	TGCGCCAGCAGTGGGGGGACAGGAGATTATGGCTACACCTTC	CASSGGTGDYGYTF
TRBV28	.	TRBJ2-7	.	TGTGCCAGCAGCGAGGGACAACTCTACGAGCAGTACTTC	CASSEGQLYEQYF
TRBV19	.	TRBJ2-1	TRBD2	TGTGCCAGTAGTCCCCTAGCGGGAGAAGACAATGAGCAGTTCTTC	CASSPLAGEDNEQFF
TRBV6-1	few	TRBJ1-6	.	TGTGCCAGCATTAAACAGGCTGGGGATTCACCCCTCCACTTT	CASIKQAGDSPLHF
TRBV7-9	once	TRBJ2-5	.	TGTGCCAGCAGCTTAGGGGCAGGGATTTTGGAGACCCAGTACTTC	CASSLGAGILETQYF
TRBV18	.	TRBJ1-5	TRBD1	TGTGCCAGCTCACTCCGACAGGGACTCAATCAGCCCCAGCATTTT	CASSLRQGLNQPQHF
TRBV18	.	TRBJ2-2	TRBD2	TGTGCCAGCTCAAAAGGACTAGCGGGACCGAACACCGGGGAGCTGTTTTTT	CASSKGLAGPNTGELFF
TRBV28	.	TRBJ2-1	TRBD2	TGTGCCAGCAGTCTGACTAGCGGGATCTACAATGAGCAGTTCTTC	CASSLTSGIYNEQFF
TRBV27	.	TRBJ1-1	TRBD1	TGTGCCAGCGCGAGAAGGGGGCGTTTCGGCGAAGCTTTCTTT	CASARRGRFGEAFF
TRBV10-1	few	TRBJ2-2	TRBD2	TGCGCCAGCAGTGAGGGGGCGGGAGAGGACACCGGGGAGCTGTTTTTT	CASSEGAGEDTGELFF
TRBV29-1	once	TRBJ2-1	TRBD1	TGCAGCGTCGGTATAGGGACAGAGTACAATGAGCAGTTCTTC	CSVGIGTEYNEQFF
TRBV19	.	TRBJ1-5	.	TGTGCCAGTATGAGAAGTAGCAATCAGCCCCAGCATTTT	CASMRSSNQPQHF
TRBV5-1	.	TRBJ2-4	.	TGCGCCAGCAGCTTAGATGGACAGCAAAACATTCAGTACTTC	CASSLDGQQNIQYF
TRBV5-6	.	TRBJ1-4	TRBD1	TGTGCCAGCAGCTTCAACGACAGGGGTTGGGAAAAACTGTTTTTT	CASSFNDRGWEKLFF
TRBV25-1	.	TRBJ2-3	.	TGTGCCAGCAGTGAACTGGCCACAGATACGCAGTATTTT	CASSELATDTQYF
TRBV5-4	.	TRBJ1-2	.	TGTGCCAGCAGCTTGCGTGGACAGAAATATTATGGCTACACCTTC	CASSLRGQKYYGYTF
TRBV28	.	TRBJ2-3	.	TGTGCCAGCAGTTTAGTCGGGGAGATCCTCACAGATACGCAGTATTTT	CASSLVGEILTDTQYF
TRBV6-6	.	TRBJ2-1	.	TGTGCCAGCAGTTACTCGAATCCTAGCGTAGGTGAGCAGTTCTTC	CASSYSNPSVGEQFF
TRBV6-5	.	TRBJ1-2	.	TGTGCCAGCAGTCCGAAGGGGAGGGGCTACACCTTC	CASSPKGRGYTF
TRBV4-2	once	TRBJ2-1	.	TGTGCCAGCAGCCAAGACAGCGGCGGGTACTCCTACAATGAGCAGTTCTTC	CASSQDSGGYSYNEQFF
TRBV5-4	.	TRBJ2-7	.	TGTGCCAGCAGCTTGGGACTGGATTTGGCGTACGAGCAGTACTTC	CASSLGLDLAYEQYF
TRBV7-9	.	TRBJ2-2	.	TGTGCCAGCAGAGAGGGACATACCACCGGGGAGCTGTTTTTT	CASREGHTTGELFF
TRBV2	few	TRBJ1-2	TRBD1	TGTGCCAGCAGTGTTACGCAGGGGGCCCGAAACTATGGCTACACCTTC	CASSVTQGARNYGYTF
TRBV28	.	TRBJ1-1	.	TGTGCCAGCAGTTTCTGGGGGGGTGAAGCTTTCTTT	CASSFWGGEAFF
TRBV6-5	.	TRBJ2-3	TRBD2	TGTGCCAGCAGTTCTCCTAGCGGGAGCACAGATACGCAGTATTTT	CASSSPSGSTDTQYF
TRBV4-2	.	TRBJ2-7	TRBD2	TGTGCCAGCAGCCAAGAGGCCTCTAGCGGGAGTTACGAGCAGTACTTC	CASSQEASSGSYEQYF
TRBV5-4	.	TRBJ2-7	.	TGTGCCAGCAGCTCCCGATCAGGACAGACCTACGAGCAGTACTTC	CASSSRSGQTYEQYF
TRBV19	.	TRBJ2-1	TRBD1	TGTGCCAGTAGTATCAGGGGGCGCGGGCAGTTCTTC	CASSIRGRGQFF
TRBV28	.	TRBJ2-7	.	TGTGCCAGCAGTTTGGGCCAGAAGGTATACGAGCAGTACTTC	CASSLGQKVYEQYF
TRBV5-8	.	TRBJ2-3	TRBD2	TGTGCCAGCAGTCCTCCGACTAGCGGCTACACAGATACGCAGTATTTT	CASSPPTSGYTDTQYF
TRBV18	.	TRBJ1-6	.	TGTGCCAGCTCACGGTACGGGGGTCAGGGCGATTCACCCCTCCACTTT	CASSRYGGQGDSPLHF
TRBV11-2	.	TRBJ1-1	.	TGTGCCAGCAGCTTATACAGGGACGCTGAAGCTTTCTTT	CASSLYRDAEAFF
TRBV15	once	TRBJ1-6	TRBD1	TGTGCCACCAGCAGAGGGGCAGGGGGGAATTCACCCCTCCACTTT	CATSRGAGGNSPLHF
TRBV9	.	TRBJ1-2	.	TGTGCCAGCAGCGTAGAGGGGCAGGCCTATGGCTACACCTTC	CASSVEGQAYGYTF
TRBV10-3	.	TRBJ1-5	.	TGTGCCATCAGCCCGGACAGTAGACAGCCCCAGCATTTT	CAISPDSRQPQHF
TRBV7-2	.	TRBJ1-2	.	TGTGCCAGCAGCCCAGCGGGACACAGACCGTATGGCTACACCTTC	CASSPAGHRPYGYTF
TRBV9	.	TRBJ1-5	.	TGTGCCAGCAGCGTAGGGGACAACAATCAGCCCCAGCATTTT	CASSVGDNNQPQHF
TRBV27	.	TRBJ2-7	TRBD2	TGTGCCAGCATCGTTAGGGTGGGACTAGCGGGAACCTACGAGCAGTACTTC	CASIVRVGLAGTYEQYF
TRBV6-7	.	TRBJ2-6	TRBD2	TGTGCCAGCAGTTACCCTCTAGCGGGAGGGCCTTCTGGGGCCAACGTCCTGACTTTC	CASSYPLAGGPSGANVLTF
TRBV5-4	.	TRBJ1-4	.	TGTGCCAGCAGCTTGGCTGGAGGGGAAAAACTGTTTTTT	CASSLAGGEKLFF
TRBV27	.	TRBJ1-1	TRBD1	TGTGCCAGCAGTCCCACAGGGGGGGTTGAAGCTTTCTTT	CASSPTGGVEAFF
TRBV4-1	.	TRBJ2-6	TRBD1	TGCGCCAGCAGCCAGGTCCCGGGACAGGGGACCCTCTCTGGGGCCAACGTCCTGACTTTC	CASSQVPGQGTLSGANVLTF
TRBV9	.	TRBJ2-3	.	TGTGCCAGCAGCGCTCATGTTCGCGGGGCAGATACGCAGTATTTT	CASSAHVRGADTQYF